The rows below give T cell receptor beta chains drawn from one sample of a study of T cell responses to AZD1222 COVID-19 vaccine. Sequencing used immunoSEQ multiplex PCR; TCRdb keeps in-frame clones, though not all of them. The data hold tens of thousands of clones, with approximately 90% observed a single time. The specimen was peripheral blood, collected on day 0 of AZD1222 vaccination. Receptor source: an adult in good health. Both conserved end residues are part of each CDR3. D genes are given only for firm matches. The size field is filled for only some rows; it gives once, few, many or a size class.

>TRBV9|TRBJ1-6|.|14|.
CASSADSPNSPLHF
TGTGCCAGCAGCGCTGACTCGCCCAATTCACCCCTCCACTTT
>TRBV19|TRBJ2-2|TRBD2|12|.
CASAGVTGELFF
TGTGCCAGTGCGGGGGTCACCGGGGAGCTGTTTTTT
>TRBV19|TRBJ1-2|.|12|once
CASSLPEGGYTF
TGTGCCAGTAGTCTTCCTGAGGGTGGCTACACCTTC
>TRBV2|TRBJ1-4|.|13|.
CASRGGRGEKLFF
TGTGCCAGCCGGGGGGGTCGAGGAGAAAAACTGTTTTTT
>TRBV7-2|TRBJ1-2|.|13|.
CASSLEGDYGYTF
TGTGCCAGCAGCTTAGAGGGTGACTATGGCTACACCTTC
>TRBV4-1|TRBJ2-7|TRBD1|17|.
CASSQSAPGQGNYEQYF
TGCGCCAGCAGCCAGAGCGCCCCGGGACAGGGTAACTACGAGCAGTACTTC
>TRBV12-3/TRBV12-4|TRBJ2-5|.|12|.
CASSLQAGTQYF
TGTGCCAGCAGTTTACAGGCGGGAACCCAGTACTTC
>TRBV6-4|TRBJ2-1|.|14|.
CASSASSQGNEQFF
TGTGCCAGCAGTGCATCTAGCCAAGGCAATGAGCAGTTCTTC
>TRBV4-1|TRBJ1-1|.|14|.
CASSQRQTNTEAFF
TGCGCCAGCAGCCAGAGACAAACGAACACTGAAGCTTTCTTT
>TRBV5-8|TRBJ1-3|.|15|.
CASSWTWGNGNTIYF
TGTGCCAGCAGCTGGACGTGGGGGAACGGAAACACCATATATTTT
>TRBV3-1/TRBV3-2|TRBJ1-5|.|12|.
CASSQGSQPQHF
TGTGCCAGCAGCCAGGGTAGCCAGCCCCAGCATTTT
>TRBV2|TRBJ1-1|.|12|few
CASSEMNTEAFF
TGTGCCAGCAGTGAAATGAACACTGAAGCTTTCTTT
>TRBV5-1|TRBJ2-7|TRBD1|15|.
CASSTRTGGGYEQYF
TGCGCCAGCAGCACGCGGACAGGGGGCGGCTACGAGCAGTACTTC
>TRBV7-2|TRBJ1-1|.|18|.
CASSLDLGALVPNTEAFF
TGTGCCAGCAGCTTAGATCTGGGGGCACTCGTCCCGAACACTGAAGCTTTCTTT
>TRBV2|TRBJ1-6|.|14|.
CASSEGVGFSPLHF
TGTGCCAGCAGTGAAGGGGTAGGATTTTCACCCCTCCACTTT
>TRBV30|TRBJ2-5|.|13|.
CAWALGSQETQYF
TGTGCCTGGGCCTTGGGGAGCCAAGAGACCCAGTACTTC
>TRBV21-1|TRBJ2-3|.|18|.
CASRSQRGKLIYTDTQYF
TGTGCCAGCCGCTCCCAGCGGGGCAAACTCATTTACACAGATACGCAGTATTTT
>TRBV5-1|TRBJ2-5|.|14|.
CASSKRGLQETQYF
TGCGCCAGCAGCAAGAGGGGCCTACAAGAGACCCAGTACTTC
>TRBV7-3|TRBJ1-1|TRBD1|13|.
CASSSDRGDEAFF
TGTGCCAGCAGCTCAGACAGGGGGGACGAAGCTTTCTTT
>TRBV30|TRBJ2-6|.|14|.
CAWIDRSGANVLTF
TGTGCCTGGATCGACAGGTCTGGGGCCAACGTCCTGACTTTC
>TRBV9|TRBJ1-2|.|15|once
CASSETGRGTYGYTF
TGTGCCAGCAGCGAGACGGGACGGGGAACCTATGGCTACACCTTC
>TRBV28|TRBJ1-1|.|15|.
CASSLPRPRGRLDFF
TGTGCCAGCAGTCTGCCCCGGCCCAGGGGCCGTCTGGATTTCTTT
>TRBV6-6|TRBJ1-2|.|13|.
CASSADTTGGYTF
TGTGCCAGCAGTGCGGACACTACCGGTGGCTACACCTTC
>TRBV19|TRBJ2-1|TRBD2|15|.
CASSALAGGVNEQFF
TGTGCCAGTAGTGCTTTAGCGGGGGGAGTCAATGAGCAGTTCTTC
>TRBV3-1/TRBV3-2|TRBJ1-2|.|14|.
CASSRGGFNYGYTF
TGTGCCAGCAGCCGCGGGGGGTTTAACTATGGCTACACCTTC
>TRBV24-1|TRBJ1-5|.|14|.
CATSDSSLWKPQHF
TGTGCCACCAGTGATTCTAGCCTGTGGAAGCCCCAGCATTTT
>TRBV6-1|TRBJ1-6|TRBD1|15|.
CASSESTGADSPLHF
TGTGCCAGCAGTGAATCTACAGGGGCGGATTCACCCCTCCACTTT
>TRBV3-1/TRBV3-2|TRBJ2-3|.|13|.
CASSHDFTDTQYF
TGTGCCAGCAGCCACGACTTCACAGATACGCAGTATTTT
>TRBV19|TRBJ1-1|.|15|few
CASSIDGGLSGEAFF
TGTGCCAGTAGTATAGACGGGGGGCTGTCGGGTGAAGCTTTCTTT
>TRBV5-1|TRBJ1-2|.|13|.
CASSLPSGGGYTF
TGCGCCAGCAGCTTGCCATCTGGGGGAGGCTACACCTTC
>TRBV14|TRBJ1-6|TRBD1|11|.
CASWDRAPFHF
TGTGCCAGTTGGGACAGGGCCCCCTTCCACTTT
>TRBV7-9|TRBJ1-5|.|18|.
CASSLRAPGGSDNQPQHF
TGTGCCAGCAGCTTACGAGCCCCGGGGGGGTCCGACAATCAGCCCCAGCATTTT
>TRBV27|TRBJ1-2|TRBD1|15|.
CASSPGQGSHYGYTF
TGTGCCAGCAGTCCAGGACAGGGATCGCACTATGGCTACACCTTC
>TRBV6-6|TRBJ2-7|.|12|.
CASSFQSGEQYF
TGTGCCAGCAGTTTTCAGTCGGGGGAGCAGTACTTC
>TRBV3-1/TRBV3-2|TRBJ2-5|.|13|.
CASSQEGFNTRNF
TGTGCCAGCAGCCAAGAAGGCTTCAACACTAGGAACTTC
>TRBV13|TRBJ2-1|TRBD1|14|.
CATETQGAYNEQFF
TGTGCCACCGAGACTCAGGGGGCCTACAATGAGCAGTTCTTC
>TRBV29-1|TRBJ2-1|.|14|.
CSVELTSSYNEQFF
TGCAGCGTTGAACTAACGAGCTCCTACAATGAGCAGTTCTTC
>TRBV2|TRBJ2-7|.|12|.
CASKLQGYEQYF
TGTGCCAGCAAATTACAGGGCTACGAGCAGTACTTC
>TRBV7-9|TRBJ1-3|TRBD1|16|.
CASSPQGVSSGNTIYF
TGTGCCAGCAGCCCACAGGGGGTGAGCTCTGGAAACACCATATATTTT
>TRBV28|TRBJ1-1|.|14|.
CASSLGAGSAEAFF
TGTGCCAGCAGTTTAGGAGCAGGGAGCGCTGAAGCTTTCTTT
>TRBV28|TRBJ1-5|.|15|.
CASSLSSYSNQPQHF
TGTGCCAGCAGTTTAAGCAGTTATAGCAATCAGCCCCAGCATTTT
>TRBV4-1|TRBJ2-1|.|13|.
CASSQEVWAEQFF
TGCGCCAGCAGCCAAGAGGTTTGGGCTGAGCAGTTCTTC
>TRBV7-3|TRBJ2-3|TRBD2|14|.
CASSTGTSGDTQYF
TGTGCCAGCAGCACCGGGACTAGCGGGGATACGCAGTATTTT
>TRBV6-5|TRBJ2-3|.|14|.
CASTPLASTDTQYF
TGTGCCAGCACCCCACTAGCCAGCACAGATACGCAGTATTTT
>TRBV5-4|TRBJ1-6|.|15|.
CASSTDRRYNSPLHF
TGTGCCAGCAGCACAGACAGGCGGTATAATTCACCCCTCCACTTT
>TRBV6-2/TRBV6-3|TRBJ2-7|.|14|.
CASSYSKPYHEQYF
TGTGCCAGCAGTTACTCGAAACCCTATCACGAGCAGTACTTC
>TRBV20-1|TRBJ1-2|.|14|.
CSASHRGVNYGYTF
TGCAGTGCTAGTCATAGGGGTGTTAACTATGGCTACACCTTC
>TRBV10-2|TRBJ1-5|.|17|.
CASSESGTEYSNQPQHF
TGCGCCAGCAGTGAGTCCGGGACGGAGTATAGCAATCAGCCCCAGCATTTT
>TRBV29-1|TRBJ1-1|TRBD1|12|.
CSVESVQGARVF
TGCAGCGTTGAAAGTGTACAGGGGGCGCGGGTCTTT
>TRBV4-1|TRBJ1-5|.|13|.
CASSLAGNQPQHF
TGCGCCAGCAGCCTGGCGGGCAATCAGCCCCAGCATTTT
>TRBV10-1|TRBJ1-1|.|12|once
CASSDRNTEAFF
TGCGCCAGCAGTGACAGAAACACTGAAGCTTTCTTT
>TRBV4-3|TRBJ2-1|.|15|.
CASSQRVRGSDEQFF
TGCGCCAGCAGCCAGAGGGTACGAGGGTCGGATGAGCAGTTCTTC
>TRBV20-1|TRBJ2-7|.|21|.
CSASSLEGGERGGTTAYEQYF
TGCAGTGCTAGTTCCCTTGAGGGAGGCGAACGTGGGGGAACCACAGCCTACGAGCAGTACTTC
>TRBV3-1/TRBV3-2|TRBJ1-3|.|14|.
CASSQEVPGNTIYF
TGTGCCAGCAGCCAAGAGGTTCCTGGAAACACCATATATTTT
>TRBV27|TRBJ1-1|TRBD1|16|.
CASRRTGRGMNTEAFF
TGTGCCAGCAGACGGACAGGGAGGGGGATGAACACTGAAGCTTTCTTT
>TRBV5-6|TRBJ2-3|.|15|few
CASSLGRVRTDTQYF
TGTGCCAGCAGCTTGGGGAGGGTGCGTACAGATACGCAGTATTTT
>TRBV2|TRBJ1-5|TRBD1|16|.
CASRKGQGGSNQPQHF
TGTGCCAGCAGGAAGGGACAGGGTGGTTCCAATCAGCCCCAGCATTTT
>TRBV7-9|TRBJ1-2|.|15|.
CASSLPQGSTYGYTF
TGTGCCAGCAGCCTACCACAGGGCAGTACCTATGGCTACACCTTC
>TRBV27|TRBJ1-1|.|13|once
CASSPRGRGKAFF
TGTGCCAGCAGTCCCCGGGGCAGGGGCAAAGCTTTCTTT